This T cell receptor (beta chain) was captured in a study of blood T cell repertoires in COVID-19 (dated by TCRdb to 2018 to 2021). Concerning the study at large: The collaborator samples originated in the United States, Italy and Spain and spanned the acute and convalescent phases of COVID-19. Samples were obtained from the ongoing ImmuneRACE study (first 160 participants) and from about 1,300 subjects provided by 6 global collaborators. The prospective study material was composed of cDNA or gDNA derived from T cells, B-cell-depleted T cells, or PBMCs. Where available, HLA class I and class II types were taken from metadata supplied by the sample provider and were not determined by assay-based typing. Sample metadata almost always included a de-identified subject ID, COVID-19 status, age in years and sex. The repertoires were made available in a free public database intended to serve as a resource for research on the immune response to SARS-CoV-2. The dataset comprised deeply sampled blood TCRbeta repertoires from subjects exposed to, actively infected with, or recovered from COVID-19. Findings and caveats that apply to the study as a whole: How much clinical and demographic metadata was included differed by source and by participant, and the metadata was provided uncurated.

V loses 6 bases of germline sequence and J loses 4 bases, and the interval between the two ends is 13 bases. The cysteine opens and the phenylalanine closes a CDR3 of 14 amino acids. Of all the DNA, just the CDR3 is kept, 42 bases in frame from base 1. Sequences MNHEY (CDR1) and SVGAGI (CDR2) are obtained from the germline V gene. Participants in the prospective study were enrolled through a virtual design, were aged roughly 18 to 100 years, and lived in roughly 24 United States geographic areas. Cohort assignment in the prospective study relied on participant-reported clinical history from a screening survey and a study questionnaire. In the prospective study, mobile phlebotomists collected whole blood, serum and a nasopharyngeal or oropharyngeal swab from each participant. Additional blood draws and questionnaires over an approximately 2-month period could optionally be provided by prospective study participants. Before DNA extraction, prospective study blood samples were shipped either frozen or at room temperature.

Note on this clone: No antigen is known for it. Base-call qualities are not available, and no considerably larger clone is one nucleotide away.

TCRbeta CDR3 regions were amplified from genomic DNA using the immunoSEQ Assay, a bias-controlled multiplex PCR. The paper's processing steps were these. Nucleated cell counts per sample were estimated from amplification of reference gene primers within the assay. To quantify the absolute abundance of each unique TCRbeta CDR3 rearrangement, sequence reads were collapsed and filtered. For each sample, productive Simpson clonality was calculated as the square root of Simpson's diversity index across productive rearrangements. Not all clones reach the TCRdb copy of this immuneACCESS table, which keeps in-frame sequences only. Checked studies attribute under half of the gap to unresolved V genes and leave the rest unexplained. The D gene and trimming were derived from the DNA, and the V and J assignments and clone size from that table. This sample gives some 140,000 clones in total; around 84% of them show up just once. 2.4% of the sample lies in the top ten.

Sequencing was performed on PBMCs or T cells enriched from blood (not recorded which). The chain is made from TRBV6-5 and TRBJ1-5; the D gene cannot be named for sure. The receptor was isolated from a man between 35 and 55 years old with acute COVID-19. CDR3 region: CASSQLDTNQPQHF. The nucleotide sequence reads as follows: TGTGCCAGCAGCCAACTTGACACGAATCAGCCCCAGCATTTT.